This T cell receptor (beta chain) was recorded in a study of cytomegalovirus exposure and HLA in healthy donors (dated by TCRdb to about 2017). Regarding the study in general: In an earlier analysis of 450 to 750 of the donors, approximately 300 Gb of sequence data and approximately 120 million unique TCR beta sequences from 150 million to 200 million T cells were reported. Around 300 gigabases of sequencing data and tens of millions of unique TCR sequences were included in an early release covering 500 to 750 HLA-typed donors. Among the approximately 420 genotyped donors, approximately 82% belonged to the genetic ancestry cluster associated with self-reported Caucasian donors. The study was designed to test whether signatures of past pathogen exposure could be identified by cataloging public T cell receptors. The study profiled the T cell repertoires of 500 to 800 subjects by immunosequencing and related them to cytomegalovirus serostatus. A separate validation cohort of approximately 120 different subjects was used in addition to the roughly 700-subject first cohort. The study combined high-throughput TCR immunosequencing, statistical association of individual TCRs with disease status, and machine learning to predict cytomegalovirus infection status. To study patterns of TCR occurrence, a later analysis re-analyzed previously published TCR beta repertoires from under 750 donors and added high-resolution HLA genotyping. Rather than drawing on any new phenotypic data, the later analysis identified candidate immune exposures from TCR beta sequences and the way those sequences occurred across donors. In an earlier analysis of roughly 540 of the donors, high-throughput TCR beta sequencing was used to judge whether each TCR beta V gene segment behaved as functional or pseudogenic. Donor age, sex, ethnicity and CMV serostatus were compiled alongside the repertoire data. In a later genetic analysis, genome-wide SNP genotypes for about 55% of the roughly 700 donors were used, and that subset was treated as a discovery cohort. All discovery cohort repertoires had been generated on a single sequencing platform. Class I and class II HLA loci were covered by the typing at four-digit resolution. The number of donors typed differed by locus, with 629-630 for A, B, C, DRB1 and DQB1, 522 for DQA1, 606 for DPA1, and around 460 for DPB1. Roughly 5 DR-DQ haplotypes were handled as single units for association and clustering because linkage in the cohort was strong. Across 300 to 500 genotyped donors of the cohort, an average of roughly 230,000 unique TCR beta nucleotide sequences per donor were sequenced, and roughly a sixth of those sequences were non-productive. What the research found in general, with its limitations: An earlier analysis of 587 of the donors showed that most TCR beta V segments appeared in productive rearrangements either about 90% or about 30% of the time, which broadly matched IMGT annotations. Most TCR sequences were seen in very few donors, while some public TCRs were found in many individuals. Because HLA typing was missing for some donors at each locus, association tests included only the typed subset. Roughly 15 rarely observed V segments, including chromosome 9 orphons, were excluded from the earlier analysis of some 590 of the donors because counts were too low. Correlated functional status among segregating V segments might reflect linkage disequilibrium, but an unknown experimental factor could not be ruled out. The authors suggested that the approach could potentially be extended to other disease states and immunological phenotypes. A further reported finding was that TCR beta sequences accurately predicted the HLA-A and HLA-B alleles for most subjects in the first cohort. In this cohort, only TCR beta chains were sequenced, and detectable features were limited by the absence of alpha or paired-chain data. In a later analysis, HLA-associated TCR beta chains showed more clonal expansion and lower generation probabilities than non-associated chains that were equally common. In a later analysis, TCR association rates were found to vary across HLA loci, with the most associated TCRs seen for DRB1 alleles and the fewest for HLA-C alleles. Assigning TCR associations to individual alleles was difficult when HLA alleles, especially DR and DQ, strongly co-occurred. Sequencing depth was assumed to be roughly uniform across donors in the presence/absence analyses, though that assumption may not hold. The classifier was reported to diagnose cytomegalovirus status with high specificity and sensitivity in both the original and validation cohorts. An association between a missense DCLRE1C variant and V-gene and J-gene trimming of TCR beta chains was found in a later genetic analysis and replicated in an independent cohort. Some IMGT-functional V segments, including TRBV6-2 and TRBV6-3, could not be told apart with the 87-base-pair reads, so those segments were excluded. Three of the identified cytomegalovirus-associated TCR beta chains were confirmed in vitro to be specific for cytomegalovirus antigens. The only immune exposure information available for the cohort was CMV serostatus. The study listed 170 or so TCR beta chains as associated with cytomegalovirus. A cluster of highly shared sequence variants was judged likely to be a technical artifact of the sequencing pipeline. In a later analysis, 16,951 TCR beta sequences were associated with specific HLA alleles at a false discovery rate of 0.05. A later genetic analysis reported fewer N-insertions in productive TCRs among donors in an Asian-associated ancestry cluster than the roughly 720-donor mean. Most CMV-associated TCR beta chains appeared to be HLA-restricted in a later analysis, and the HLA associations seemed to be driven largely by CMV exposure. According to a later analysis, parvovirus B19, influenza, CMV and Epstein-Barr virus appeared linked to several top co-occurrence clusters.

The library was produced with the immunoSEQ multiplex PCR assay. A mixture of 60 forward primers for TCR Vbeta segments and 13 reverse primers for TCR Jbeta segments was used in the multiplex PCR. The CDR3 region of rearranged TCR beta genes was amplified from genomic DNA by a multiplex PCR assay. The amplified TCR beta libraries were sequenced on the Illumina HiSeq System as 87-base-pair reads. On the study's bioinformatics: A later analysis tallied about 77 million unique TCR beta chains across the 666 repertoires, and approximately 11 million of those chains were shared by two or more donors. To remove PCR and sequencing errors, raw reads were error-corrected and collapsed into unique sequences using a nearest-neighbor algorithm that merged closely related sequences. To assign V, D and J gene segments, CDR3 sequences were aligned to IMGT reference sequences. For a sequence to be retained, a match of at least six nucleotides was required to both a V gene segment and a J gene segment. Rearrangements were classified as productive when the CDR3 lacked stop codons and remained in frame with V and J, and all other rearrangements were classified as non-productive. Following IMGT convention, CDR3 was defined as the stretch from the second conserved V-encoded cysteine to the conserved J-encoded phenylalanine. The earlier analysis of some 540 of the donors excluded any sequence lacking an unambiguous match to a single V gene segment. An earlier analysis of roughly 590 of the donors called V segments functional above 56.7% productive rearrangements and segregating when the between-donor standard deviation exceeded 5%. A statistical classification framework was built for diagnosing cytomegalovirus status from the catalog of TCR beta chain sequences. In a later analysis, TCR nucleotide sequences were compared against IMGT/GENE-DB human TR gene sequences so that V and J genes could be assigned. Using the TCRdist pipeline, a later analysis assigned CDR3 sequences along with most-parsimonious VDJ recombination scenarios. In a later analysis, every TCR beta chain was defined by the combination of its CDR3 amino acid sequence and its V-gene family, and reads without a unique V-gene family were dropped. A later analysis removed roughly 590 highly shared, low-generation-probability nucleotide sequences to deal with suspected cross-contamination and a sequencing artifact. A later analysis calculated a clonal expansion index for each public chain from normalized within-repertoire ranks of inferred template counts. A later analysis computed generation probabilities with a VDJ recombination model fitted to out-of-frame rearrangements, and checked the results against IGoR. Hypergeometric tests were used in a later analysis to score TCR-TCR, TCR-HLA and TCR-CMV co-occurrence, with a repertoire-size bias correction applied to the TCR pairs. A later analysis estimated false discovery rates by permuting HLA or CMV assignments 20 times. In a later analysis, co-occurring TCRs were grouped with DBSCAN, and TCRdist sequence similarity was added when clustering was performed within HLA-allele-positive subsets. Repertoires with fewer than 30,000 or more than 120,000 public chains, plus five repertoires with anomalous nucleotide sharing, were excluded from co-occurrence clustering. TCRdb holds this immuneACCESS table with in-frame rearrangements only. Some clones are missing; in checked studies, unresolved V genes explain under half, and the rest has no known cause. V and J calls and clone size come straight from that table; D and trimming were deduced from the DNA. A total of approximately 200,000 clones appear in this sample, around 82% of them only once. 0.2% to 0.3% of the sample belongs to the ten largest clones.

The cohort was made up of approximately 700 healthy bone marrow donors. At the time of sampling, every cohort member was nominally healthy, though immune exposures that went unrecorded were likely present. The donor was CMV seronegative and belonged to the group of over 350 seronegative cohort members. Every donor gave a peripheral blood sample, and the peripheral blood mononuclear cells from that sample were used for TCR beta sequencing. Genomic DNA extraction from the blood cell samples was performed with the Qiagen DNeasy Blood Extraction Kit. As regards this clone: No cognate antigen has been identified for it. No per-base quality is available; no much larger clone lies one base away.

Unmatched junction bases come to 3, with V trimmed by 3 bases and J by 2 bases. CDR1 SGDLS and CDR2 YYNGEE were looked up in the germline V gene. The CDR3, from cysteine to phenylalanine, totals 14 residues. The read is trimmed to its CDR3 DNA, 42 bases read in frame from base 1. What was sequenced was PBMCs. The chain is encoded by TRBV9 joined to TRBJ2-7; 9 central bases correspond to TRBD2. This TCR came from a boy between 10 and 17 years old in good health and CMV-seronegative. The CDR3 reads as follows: CASSAGLAAYEQYF. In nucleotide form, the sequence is TGTGCCAGCAGCGCGGGACTAGCAGCCTACGAGCAGTACTTC.